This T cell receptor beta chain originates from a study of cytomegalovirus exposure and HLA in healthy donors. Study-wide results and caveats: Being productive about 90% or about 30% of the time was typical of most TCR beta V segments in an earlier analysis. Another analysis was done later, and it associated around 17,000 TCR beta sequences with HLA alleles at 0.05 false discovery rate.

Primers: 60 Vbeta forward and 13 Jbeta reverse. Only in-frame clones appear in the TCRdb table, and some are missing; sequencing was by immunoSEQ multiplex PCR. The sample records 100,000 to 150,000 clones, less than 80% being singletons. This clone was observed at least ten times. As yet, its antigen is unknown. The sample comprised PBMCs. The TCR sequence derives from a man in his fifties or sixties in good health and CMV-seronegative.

As DNA, the CDR3 is TGTGCCAGCAGTCGAGATTCAGGAACCGCAACTAATGAAAAACTGTTTTTT. This translates into CASSRDSGTATNEKLFF. The V call is TRBV7-6, the J call TRBJ1-4; D gene unclear. In germline, CDR1 is SGHVS, CDR2 FNYEAQ. The V and J ends lost 6 bases and 0 bases respectively, with 17 bases between them. CDR3 length: 17 residues.